This is a list of T cell receptor beta chains from one sample in a study of blood T cell repertoires in COVID-19. TCRdb's table, derived via immunoSEQ multiplex PCR, lists solely in-frame clones and lacks some. The sample lists some 450,000 clones, roughly 90% occurring once. Input material: peripheral blood. The source of these receptors is a young man with COVID-19, enrolled during active disease. Both conserved end residues are trimmed from each CDR3. Each record gives: V gene, D gene, CDR3 protein. The D gene is left open where the match is weak.

V gene: TRBV12-3/TRBV12-4; D gene: -; CDR3 protein: ASRPGQTYEQY
V gene: TRBV10-3; D gene: TRBD1; CDR3 protein: AISESAGGEKLF
V gene: TRBV6-5; D gene: TRBD1; CDR3 protein: ASSLGQESFYGYT
V gene: TRBV10-1; D gene: TRBD1; CDR3 protein: ASSGGRTGSNTGELF
V gene: TRBV7-9; D gene: -; CDR3 protein: ASRPRRENSNQPQH
V gene: TRBV5-1; D gene: TRBD1; CDR3 protein: ASSQQGGTEAF
V gene: TRBV3-1/TRBV3-2; D gene: TRBD2; CDR3 protein: ASSQMGLAGSETQY
V gene: TRBV5-4; D gene: TRBD1; CDR3 protein: ASSKQGSRDTQY
V gene: TRBV10-3; D gene: -; CDR3 protein: ATLGSNYGYT
V gene: TRBV11-2; D gene: -; CDR3 protein: ASSLDSSLALEQY
V gene: TRBV29-1; D gene: -; CDR3 protein: SVEDRVISNYGYT
V gene: TRBV6-1; D gene: TRBD2; CDR3 protein: ASSELAGGPNEQF
V gene: TRBV2; D gene: -; CDR3 protein: ASELLGVNSPLH
V gene: TRBV25-1; D gene: -; CDR3 protein: ASSEEGAGANEQF
V gene: TRBV28; D gene: -; CDR3 protein: ASKGAGLNEQF
V gene: TRBV12-3/TRBV12-4; D gene: -; CDR3 protein: ASRGRLQETQY
V gene: TRBV19; D gene: -; CDR3 protein: ASSWTHNSYNEQF
V gene: TRBV21-1; D gene: -; CDR3 protein: ASSKQAGQRININYSGANVLT
V gene: TRBV12-2; D gene: -; CDR3 protein: AHRGSLH
V gene: TRBV5-5; D gene: -; CDR3 protein: ASSLRTGTATGANVLT
V gene: TRBV7-8; D gene: -; CDR3 protein: ASGFSEAF
V gene: TRBV27; D gene: TRBD2; CDR3 protein: ASSLASGAYEQY
V gene: TRBV6-5; D gene: -; CDR3 protein: ARAGREVDNSPLH
V gene: TRBV5-4; D gene: -; CDR3 protein: ASSQNRAGINSPLH
V gene: TRBV27; D gene: -; CDR3 protein: ASSLIADYPYEQY
V gene: TRBV2; D gene: -; CDR3 protein: ASSDGHSYEQY
V gene: TRBV11-2; D gene: -; CDR3 protein: ASSLEWRTYRGKLF
V gene: TRBV2; D gene: TRBD1; CDR3 protein: ASNDLDRRGETQY
V gene: TRBV5-1; D gene: -; CDR3 protein: ASSLAGGGDTEAF
V gene: TRBV29-1; D gene: TRBD1; CDR3 protein: SVEDRSEAF
V gene: TRBV5-4; D gene: -; CDR3 protein: ASSLAADETQY
V gene: TRBV9; D gene: -; CDR3 protein: ASSPTPSLSTDTQY
V gene: TRBV19; D gene: -; CDR3 protein: ASRGNGVNTEAF
V gene: TRBV24-1; D gene: TRBD1; CDR3 protein: ATRGQGDSYNSPLH
V gene: TRBV5-1; D gene: TRBD1; CDR3 protein: ASSFGQATGNTIY
V gene: TRBV18; D gene: TRBD1; CDR3 protein: ASSRDREGSTQY
V gene: TRBV19; D gene: -; CDR3 protein: ASSNTGNSPLH
V gene: TRBV5-1; D gene: -; CDR3 protein: ASSLLGRQETQY
V gene: TRBV19; D gene: -; CDR3 protein: ASSDTGAVDEKLF
V gene: TRBV5-5; D gene: TRBD2; CDR3 protein: ASSLEVWKLAGEAQY
V gene: TRBV19; D gene: -; CDR3 protein: ASRGRNNEKLF
V gene: TRBV2; D gene: -; CDR3 protein: ASSEGGQSSGKLF
V gene: TRBV25-1; D gene: -; CDR3 protein: ASSEGGLEAF
V gene: TRBV2; D gene: -; CDR3 protein: ASSERVRNQPQH
V gene: TRBV7-2; D gene: -; CDR3 protein: ASSHTDFSYNSPLH
V gene: TRBV30; D gene: TRBD2; CDR3 protein: AWSVLGSGSISYNEQF
V gene: TRBV14; D gene: -; CDR3 protein: ASSQDRGTEAF
V gene: TRBV5-5; D gene: TRBD2; CDR3 protein: ASSLRASGTNEQF
V gene: TRBV4-2; D gene: -; CDR3 protein: ASSRAGAGGYT
V gene: TRBV2; D gene: -; CDR3 protein: ASRSQVYGYT
V gene: TRBV2; D gene: -; CDR3 protein: ASSADGATDTQY
V gene: TRBV3-1/TRBV3-2; D gene: -; CDR3 protein: ASSQDLRSAGPNTGELF